Listed here are 25 T cell receptor beta chains from one sample, sequenced in a study of Ad26.COV2.S vaccination and SARS-CoV-2 variants. The treatment: some 19 received Ad26.COV2.S at low or high dose, single or two shots; 5 received placebo; per-sample allocation not given. Sample collection was performed on day 63 after the first vaccine or placebo injection. Profiling relied on immunoSEQ multiplex PCR, and the TCRdb table lists in-frame clones only, not all of them. This sample has hundreds of thousands of clones; roughly 90% occur once, and the top ten carry over 1.3%. Specimen: peripheral blood, collected in a trial of Ad26.COV2.S vaccine versus placebo. The origin of the receptors is a person between 18 and 59 years old who received the Ad26.COV2.S COVID-19 vaccine or a placebo.

The V gene is TRBV5-1, the J gene TRBJ2-7; 16 bases line up with TRBD2. Trimming at V came to 3 bases and at J to 2 bases, leaving 5 bases not matched to a gene. The V gene's germline CDR1 is SGHRS and CDR2 YFSETQ. CDR3 length: 17 amino acids. The chain's CDR3 is CASSWGLAGGPPYEQYF. The CDR3 DNA reads as TGCGCCAGCAGCTGGGGACTAGCGGGAGGGCCGCCCTACGAGCAGTACTTC.

The chain links TRBV6-5 to TRBJ2-1, with 8 positions matching TRBD2. Germline CDR1 reads MNHEY; CDR2 reads SVGAGI. V lost 7 bases to trimming and J lost 6 bases; unmatched junction nucleotides: 5. The CDR3 has 13 residues. The CDR3 spells CASKPSGSNEQFF. As DNA, the CDR3 is TGTGCCAGCAAGCCTAGCGGGTCCAATGAGCAGTTCTTC.

The chain has TRBV6-2 or TRBV6-3 and TRBJ1-5; D remains ambiguous. The CDR3 spans 14 residues. Germline V CDR1 and CDR2: MNHEY, SVGEGT. With 6 bases removed from V and 1 base from J, the gap between germline ends came to 10 bases. The CDR3 bases are TGTGCCAGCAGCCCGACCGTGAGCAATCAGCCCCAGCATTTT. This translates into CASSPTVSNQPQHF.

V gene TRBV18 combines with J gene TRBJ1-5; 9 nucleotides match TRBD1. V gave up 3 bases and J gave up 3 bases; unmatched junction bases: 9. Per the germline V gene, CDR1 is KGHSH and CDR2 is LQKENI. This CDR3 contains 17 residues. The chain's CDR3 is CASSPGTGQGVNQPQHF. In DNA, the CDR3 is TGTGCCAGCTCACCCGGGACAGGGCAAGGGGTCAATCAGCCCCAGCATTTT.

This rearrangement joins TRBV4-2 to TRBJ1-6; TRBD1 agrees at 8 bases. The V gene end was trimmed by 4 bases and the J gene end by 10 bases; junction bases not matched to a gene: 6. The CDR3 loop spans 14 amino acids. Germline values: CDR1 LGHNA, CDR2 YNFKEQ. CDR3 in amino acids: CASSLGQGASPLHF. The DNA for the CDR3 is TGTGCCAGCAGCCTCGGACAGGGTGCCTCACCCCTCCACTTT.

The CDR3 sequence is CASSPEFPSGANVLTF. The CDR3 nucleotides read TGTGCCAGCTCTCCGGAGTTTCCCTCTGGGGCCAACGTCCTGACTTTC. The V gene is TRBV5-4, the J gene TRBJ2-6; D remains ambiguous. The CDR3 is 16 residues long. CDR1 is SGHNT and CDR2 is YYREEE in the germline V gene (reference sequence). The V and J ends lost 7 bases and 0 bases respectively, with 14 bases between them.

This chain uses TRBV6-6 with TRBJ2-2, with D unclear. The CDR3 length is 16 residues. CDR1 is MNHNY, CDR2 SVGAGI, per germline (reference sequence). The V and J ends lost 9 bases and 6 bases respectively, with 23 bases between them. The CDR3 here is CARFKDPAIAPGELFF. The CDR3 DNA reads TGTGCCAGGTTTAAGGACCCCGCGATAGCCCCCGGGGAGCTGTTTTTT.

The gene calls are TRBV19 and TRBJ2-1; D is perhaps TRBD2 (5 bases). The germline V and J ends were trimmed by 3 bases and 12 bases, with 21 bases remaining between them. Germline CDR1 reads LNHDA; CDR2 reads SQIVND (reference sequence). The CDR3 length is 15 residues. The CDR3: CASSMGSIRDIPQFF. CDR3 sequence (DNA): TGTGCCAGTAGTATGGGCTCGATCCGGGATATACCGCAGTTCTTC.

The rearrangement links TRBV3-1 (or the pseudogene TRBV3-2) to TRBJ2-5; D is ambiguous. The CDR3 has 15 residues. Between the trimmed V and J ends, which lost 4 bases and 3 bases, there was a span of 15 bases. CDR1 is LGHDT, CDR2 YNNKEL, per germline (reference sequence). The CDR3 sequence: CASSLSRSVKETQYF. DNA of the CDR3: TGTGCCAGCAGCCTCTCGCGTTCGGTCAAAGAGACCCAGTACTTC.

In its sample, this clone was seen a few times. The J gene is TRBJ1-2, the V gene TRBV13; maybe TRBD1 (5 bases). The CDR3 has 12 amino acids. Between the trimmed V and J ends, which lost 5 bases and 7 bases, there was a span of 11 bases. Germline-derived CDR1 and CDR2 are PRHDT and FYEKMQ (reference sequence). This CDR3 reads CASSIPRAGYTF. DNA of the CDR3: TGTGCCAGCAGCATCCCCAGGGCTGGCTACACCTTC.

The genes are TRBV3-1 (or the pseudogene TRBV3-2) and TRBJ2-3, with D unresolved. The germline V and J ends were trimmed by 2 bases and 3 bases, with 6 bases remaining between them. Germline V gives CDR1 LGHDT, CDR2 YNNKEL (reference sequence). The CDR3 covers 13 residues. The CDR3 region has the DNA TGTGCCAGCAGCCAATTGTCAACAGATACGCAGTATTTT. Its translation is CASSQLSTDTQYF.

This clone was seen a single time. The V and J genes are TRBV6-5 and TRBJ1-5; D may be TRBD1 (5 bases). Trimming removed 5 bases at V and 7 bases at J, with 15 bases between. CDR1 is MNHEY and CDR2 is SVGAGI in the germline V gene. The CDR3 is made up of 14 amino acids. The CDR3 bases are TGTGCCAGCAGTCGCTTGGCAGGGAGGCAGCCCCAGCATTTT. It specifies CASSRLAGRQPQHF.

The CDR3 sequence is CASSDGGGSTGELFF. In DNA, the CDR3 is TGCGCCAGCAGTGACGGAGGTGGTAGCACCGGGGAGCTGTTTTTT. The V call is TRBV10-1, the J call TRBJ2-2; maybe TRBD2 (5 bases). This CDR3 spans 15 amino acids. The V and J ends lost 3 bases and 4 bases respectively, with 12 bases between them. The V gene's germline CDR1 is WNHNN and CDR2 SYGVQD (reference sequence).

The V gene is TRBV9, the J gene TRBJ1-1; D is undetermined. The CDR3 contains 13 residues. V was cut by 4 bases and J by 3 bases, with 10 bases left in between. Germline CDR1 SGDLS, CDR2 YYNGEE. The CDR3 spells CASSPYTDTEAFF. Written as DNA, the CDR3 is TGTGCCAGCAGCCCCTACACGGACACTGAAGCTTTCTTT. Supplemented by reference TRBV9 and TRBJ1-1, the full variable domain reads DSGVTQTPKHLITATGQRVTLRCSPRSGDLSVYWYQQSLDQGLQFLIQYYNGEERAKGNILERFSAQQFPDLHSELNLSSLELGDSALYFCASSPYTDTEAFFGQGTRLTVV.

CDR3 in DNA: TGCGCCAGCAGCTTGGTAGGGCTAGCGGACAACACCGGGGAGCTGTTTTTT. Its translation: CASSLVGLADNTGELFF. The genes are TRBV5-1 and TRBJ2-2; 7 positions agree with TRBD2. Germline CDR1 SGHRS, CDR2 YFSETQ. Unmatched junction bases numbered 7, after V lost 0 bases and J lost 2 bases. This CDR3 has 17 amino acids. The full variable domain, its missing parts supplied by reference TRBV5-1 and TRBJ2-2, is KAGVTQTPRYLIKTRGQQVTLSCSPISGHRSVSWYQQTPGQGLQFLFEYFSETQRNKGNFPGRFSGRQFSNSRSEMNVSTLELGDSALYLCASSLVGLADNTGELFFGEGSRLTVL.

The chain combines TRBV7-9 with TRBJ1-1, with TRBD1 matching 7 bases. This CDR3 has 14 residues. Unmatched junction bases numbered 5, after V lost 3 bases and J lost 4 bases. Germline V gene lookup returns CDR1 SEHNR and CDR2 FQNEAQ (reference sequence). CDR3 nucleotides: TGTGCCAGCAGCTTTCCCGGGACAGCCACTGAAGCTTTCTTT. This codes for CASSFPGTATEAFF.

The chain joins TRBV20-1 to TRBJ2-5; D perhaps matches TRBD2 (6 bases). Germline lookup yields CDR1 DFQATT and CDR2 SNEGSKA (reference sequence). The CDR3 contains 11 residues. V lost 7 bases to trimming and J lost 3 bases, with 9 bases between them. CDR3 sequence: CSGGVEETQYF. CDR3 DNA: TGCAGTGGGGGGGTGGAAGAGACCCAGTACTTC.

This rearrangement joins TRBV6-2 or TRBV6-3 to TRBJ1-5; 8 nucleotides align to TRBD1. The germline gives CDR1 MNHEY, CDR2 SVGEGT. This CDR3 comprises 17 residues. V gave up 5 bases and J gave up 5 bases; unmatched junction bases: 14. This chain's CDR3 is CASSASTGTGGYQPQHF. DNA of the CDR3: TGTGCCAGCAGTGCCTCAACCGGGACAGGAGGGTATCAGCCCCAGCATTTT.

The V and J genes are TRBV7-9 and TRBJ1-5; D gene ambiguous. The CDR3 spans 13 residues. The germline CDR1 and CDR2 sequences are SEHNR and FQNEAQ (reference sequence). V was cut by 10 bases and J by 4 bases, with 14 bases left in between. In DNA form, the CDR3 reads TGTGCCAATTGGACCGTCGATAATCAGCCCCAGCATTTT. Translated: CANWTVDNQPQHF.

DNA of the CDR3: TGTGCCAGCAGCTTGAGGGACATTCAGTACTTC. This encodes CASSLRDIQYF. This chain connects TRBV7-2 to TRBJ2-4, with D possibly matching TRBD2 (5 bases). Looked up from germline, CDR1 is SGHTA and CDR2 is FQGNSA. The germline V and J ends were trimmed by 3 bases and 8 bases, with 5 bases remaining between them. This CDR3 is 11 amino acids long.

The chain recombines TRBV10-3 with TRBJ1-5; D ambiguous. Germline V gives CDR1 ENHRY, CDR2 SYGVKD. CDR3 size: 13 residues. V lost 3 bases to trimming and J lost 2 bases, with 5 bases between them. This CDR3 reads CAISDAGNQPQHF. The CDR3, as DNA: TGTGCCATCAGTGACGCCGGCAATCAGCCCCAGCATTTT.

The V gene is TRBV7-8, the J gene TRBJ2-5, with 9 bases lining up with TRBD1. The junction had 5 bases not matched to a gene; V was cut back by 5 bases and J by 4 bases. The CDR3 has 14 amino acids. Germline-derived CDR1 and CDR2 are SGHVS and FQNEAQ. The CDR3 region is CASSRRQGGETQYF. CDR3 in DNA: TGTGCCAGCAGCAGGAGACAGGGGGGAGAGACCCAGTACTTC.

The rearrangement uses TRBV27 and TRBJ2-7; no clear D gene. This CDR3 spans 14 amino acids. The V end lost 6 bases, the J end lost 3 bases, and 15 bases lay between the germline ends. Germline values: CDR1 MNHEY, CDR2 SMNVEV (reference sequence). In nucleotides, the CDR3 is TGTGCCAGCAGGAGCCCGGGCATGCTCTACGAGCAGTACTTC. It codes for CASRSPGMLYEQYF.

This rearrangement joins TRBV24-1 to TRBJ1-1, with 7 positions matching TRBD1. The CDR3 covers 13 residues. The V segment lost 4 bases and the J segment 13 bases; nucleotides outside the gene matches: 11. Looked up from germline, CDR1 is KGHDR and CDR2 is SFDVKD. The CDR3 reads CATSDADRPEVFF. The CDR3 nucleotides are TGTGCCACCAGTGACGCGGACAGGCCGGAGGTTTTCTTT.

The chain carries TRBV29-1 and TRBJ1-2, with TRBD1 matching over 7 bases. Per germline, CDR1 SQVTM and CDR2 ANQGSEA. The CDR3 length is 12 residues. The V segment lost 6 bases and the J segment 6 bases; nucleotides outside the gene matches: 7. The CDR3 loop is CSVVQGSNGYTF. The CDR3 region has the DNA TGCAGCGTCGTACAGGGGTCGAATGGCTACACCTTC. Using reference TRBV29-1 and TRBJ1-2 for the parts outside the CDR3, the full variable domain is SAVISQKPSRDICQRGTSLTIQCQVDSQVTMMFWYRQQPGQSLTLIATANQGSEATYESGFVIDKFPISRPNLTFSTLTVSNMSPEDSSIYLCSVVQGSNGYTFGSGTRLTVV.